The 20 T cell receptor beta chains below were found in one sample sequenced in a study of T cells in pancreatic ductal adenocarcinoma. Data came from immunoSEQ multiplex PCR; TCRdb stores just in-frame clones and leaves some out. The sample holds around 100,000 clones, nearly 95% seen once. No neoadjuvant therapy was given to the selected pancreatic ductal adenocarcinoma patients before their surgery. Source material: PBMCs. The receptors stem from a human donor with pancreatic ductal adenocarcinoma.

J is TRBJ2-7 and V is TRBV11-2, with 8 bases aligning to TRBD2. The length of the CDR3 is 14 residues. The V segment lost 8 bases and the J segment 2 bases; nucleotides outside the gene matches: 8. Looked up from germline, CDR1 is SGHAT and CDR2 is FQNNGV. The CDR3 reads CASSQLAGTYEQYF. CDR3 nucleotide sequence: TGTGCCAGCTCGCAGTTAGCGGGAACCTACGAGCAGTACTTC.

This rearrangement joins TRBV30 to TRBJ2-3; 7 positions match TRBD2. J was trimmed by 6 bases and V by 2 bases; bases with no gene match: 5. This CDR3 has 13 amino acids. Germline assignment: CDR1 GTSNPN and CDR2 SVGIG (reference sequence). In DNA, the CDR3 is TGTGCCTGGAGTCCATGGGGGGGGGATACGCAGTATTTT. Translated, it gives CAWSPWGGDTQYF.

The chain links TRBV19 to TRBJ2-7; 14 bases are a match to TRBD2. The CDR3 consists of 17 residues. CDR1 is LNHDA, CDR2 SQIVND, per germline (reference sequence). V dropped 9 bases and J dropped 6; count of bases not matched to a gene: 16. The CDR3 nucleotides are TGTGCCAGCAGACCCCTTGGGACTAGCGGGAGCTTTGGCGAGCAGTACTTC. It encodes CASRPLGTSGSFGEQYF.

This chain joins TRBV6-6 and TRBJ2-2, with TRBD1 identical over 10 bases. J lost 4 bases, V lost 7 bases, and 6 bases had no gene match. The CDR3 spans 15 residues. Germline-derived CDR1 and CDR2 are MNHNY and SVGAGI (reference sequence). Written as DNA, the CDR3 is TGTGCCAGCAAAGCCCGGGACAGGGGCACCGGGGAGCTGTTTTTT. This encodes CASKARDRGTGELFF.

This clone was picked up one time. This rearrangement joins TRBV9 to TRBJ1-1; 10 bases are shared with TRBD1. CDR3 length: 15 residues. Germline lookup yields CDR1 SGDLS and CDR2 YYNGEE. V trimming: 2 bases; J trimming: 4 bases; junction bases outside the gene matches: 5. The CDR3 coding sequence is TGTGCCAGCAGCGTTTACGGACAGGGGGGCACTGAAGCTTTCTTT. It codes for CASSVYGQGGTEAFF.

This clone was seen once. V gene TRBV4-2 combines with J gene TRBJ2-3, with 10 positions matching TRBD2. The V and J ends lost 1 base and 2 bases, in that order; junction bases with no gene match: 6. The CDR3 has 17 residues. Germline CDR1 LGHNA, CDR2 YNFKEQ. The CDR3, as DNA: TGTGCCAGCAGCCAAGGGGAACTAGCGGGATCCACAGATACGCAGTATTTT. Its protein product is CASSQGELAGSTDTQYF.

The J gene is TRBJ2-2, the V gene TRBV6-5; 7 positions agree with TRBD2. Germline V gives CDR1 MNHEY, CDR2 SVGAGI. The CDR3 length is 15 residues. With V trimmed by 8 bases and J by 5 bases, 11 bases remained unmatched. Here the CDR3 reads CASSRAIGGTGELFF. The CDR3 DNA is TGTGCCAGCTCGAGAGCTATCGGGGGGACCGGGGAGCTGTTTTTT.

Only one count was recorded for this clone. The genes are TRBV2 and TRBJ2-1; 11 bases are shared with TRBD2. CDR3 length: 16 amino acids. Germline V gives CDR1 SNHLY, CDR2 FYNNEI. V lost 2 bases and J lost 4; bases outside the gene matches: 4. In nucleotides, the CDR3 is TGTGCCAGCAGTGAAACTAGCGGGAGAAGGTACAATGAGCAGTTCTTC. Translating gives CASSETSGRRYNEQFF.

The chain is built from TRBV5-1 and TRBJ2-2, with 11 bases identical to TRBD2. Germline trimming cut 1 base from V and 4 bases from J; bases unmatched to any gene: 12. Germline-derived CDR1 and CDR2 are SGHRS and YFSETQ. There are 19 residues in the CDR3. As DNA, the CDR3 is TGCGCCAGCAGCTTGCCCCCGGGACTAGCGGTTCTGGGCACCGGGGAGCTGTTTTTT. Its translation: CASSLPPGLAVLGTGELFF.

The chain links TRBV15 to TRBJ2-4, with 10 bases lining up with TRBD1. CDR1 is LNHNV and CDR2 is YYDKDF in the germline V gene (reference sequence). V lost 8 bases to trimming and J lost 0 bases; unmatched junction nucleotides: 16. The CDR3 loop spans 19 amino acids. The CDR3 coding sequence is TGTGCCACCGAACTCCGGGACAGGGGCGCTGGTCGAGCCAAAAACATTCAGTACTTC. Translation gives CATELRDRGAGRAKNIQYF.

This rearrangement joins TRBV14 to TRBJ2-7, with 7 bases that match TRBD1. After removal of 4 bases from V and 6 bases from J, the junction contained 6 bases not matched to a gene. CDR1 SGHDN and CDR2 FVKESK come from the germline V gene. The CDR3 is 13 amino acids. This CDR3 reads CASSRSNRGEQYF. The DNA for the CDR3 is TGTGCCAGCAGCCGATCAAACAGGGGCGAGCAGTACTTC. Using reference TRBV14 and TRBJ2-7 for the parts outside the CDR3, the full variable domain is EAGVTQFPSHSVIEKGQTVTLRCDPISGHDNLYWYRRVMGKEIKFLLHFVKESKQDESGMPNNRFLAERTGGTYSTLKVQPAELEDSGVYFCASSRSNRGEQYFGPGTRLTVT.

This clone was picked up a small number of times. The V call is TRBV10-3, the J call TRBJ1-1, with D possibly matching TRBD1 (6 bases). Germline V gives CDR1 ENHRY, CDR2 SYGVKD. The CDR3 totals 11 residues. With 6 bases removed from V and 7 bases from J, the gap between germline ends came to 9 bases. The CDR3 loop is CAIRQGGEAFF. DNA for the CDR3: TGTGCCATCAGACAGGGCGGTGAAGCTTTCTTT.

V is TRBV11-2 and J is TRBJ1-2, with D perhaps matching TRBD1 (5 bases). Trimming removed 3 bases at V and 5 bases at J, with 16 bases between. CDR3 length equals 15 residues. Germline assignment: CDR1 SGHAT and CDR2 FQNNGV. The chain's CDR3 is CASSFLSTETYGYTF. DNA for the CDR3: TGTGCCAGCAGCTTCTTATCGACAGAGACTTATGGCTACACCTTC.

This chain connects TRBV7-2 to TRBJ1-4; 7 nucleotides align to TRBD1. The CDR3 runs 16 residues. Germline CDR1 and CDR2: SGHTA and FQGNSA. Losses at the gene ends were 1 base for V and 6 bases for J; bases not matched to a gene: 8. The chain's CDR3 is CASSLGSGQMYEKLFF. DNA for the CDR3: TGTGCCAGCAGCTTAGGTTCGGGACAGATGTATGAAAAACTGTTTTTT.

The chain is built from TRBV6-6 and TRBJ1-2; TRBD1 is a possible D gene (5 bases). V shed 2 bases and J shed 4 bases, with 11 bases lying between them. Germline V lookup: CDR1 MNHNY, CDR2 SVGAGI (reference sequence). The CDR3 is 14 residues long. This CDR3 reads CASSYERDSYGYTF. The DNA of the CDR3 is TGTGCCAGCAGTTACGAACGAGACAGCTATGGCTACACCTTC.

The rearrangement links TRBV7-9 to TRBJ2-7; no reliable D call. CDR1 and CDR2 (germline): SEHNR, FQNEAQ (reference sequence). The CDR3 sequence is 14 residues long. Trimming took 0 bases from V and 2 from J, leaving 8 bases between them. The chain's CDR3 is CASSLAARPYEQYF. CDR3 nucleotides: TGTGCCAGCAGCTTAGCGGCCAGGCCCTACGAGCAGTACTTC.

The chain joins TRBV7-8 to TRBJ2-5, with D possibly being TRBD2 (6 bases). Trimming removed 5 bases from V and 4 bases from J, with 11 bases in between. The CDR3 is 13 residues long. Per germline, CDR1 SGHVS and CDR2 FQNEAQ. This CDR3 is CASSRGLSETQYF. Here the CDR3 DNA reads TGTGCCAGCAGCAGGGGACTCTCAGAGACCCAGTACTTC.

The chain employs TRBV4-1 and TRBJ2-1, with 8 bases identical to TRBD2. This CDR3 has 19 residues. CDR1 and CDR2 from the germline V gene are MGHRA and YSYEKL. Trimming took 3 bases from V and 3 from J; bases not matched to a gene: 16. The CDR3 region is CASSQGGSGSLPLYNEQFF. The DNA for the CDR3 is TGCGCCAGCAGCCAGGGGGGGAGCGGGAGCCTACCGCTCTACAATGAGCAGTTCTTC.

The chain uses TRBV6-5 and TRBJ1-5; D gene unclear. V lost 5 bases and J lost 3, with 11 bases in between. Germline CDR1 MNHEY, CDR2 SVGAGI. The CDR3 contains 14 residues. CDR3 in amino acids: CASSPPGYNQPQHF. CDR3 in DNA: TGTGCCAGCAGTCCCCCGGGTTACAATCAGCCCCAGCATTTT.

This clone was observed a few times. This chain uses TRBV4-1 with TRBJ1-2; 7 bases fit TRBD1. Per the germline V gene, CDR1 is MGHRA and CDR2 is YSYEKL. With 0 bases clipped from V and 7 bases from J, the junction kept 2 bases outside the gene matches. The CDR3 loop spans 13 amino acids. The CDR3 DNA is TGCGCCAGCAGCCAAGAACAGGGGAGTGGCTACACCTTC. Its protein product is CASSQEQGSGYTF.